This T cell receptor beta chain stems from a study of T cells in placental villitis. Some background on the complete study: Two of the control placentae were from preterm deliveries, but examination found no significant pathology in either one. To test an allograft-versus-infection hypothesis, the study compared placental TCR-beta repertoires across three groups: villitis of unknown etiology, unaffected controls matched for gestational age, and infectious villitis.

On the study overall, not on this receptor specifically: Paraffin blocks contained small amounts of decidua, so some captured T cells, especially in controls, may have been decidual rather than villous infiltrates. CMV-specific clone frequencies were higher in infectious CMV cases than in villitis of unknown etiology (around 0.01 vs 0.001), which did not differ from controls. Sequencing bulk tissue could not tell helper, regulatory or cytotoxic T cells apart, could not separate maternal from fetal T cells, and left out gamma-delta receptors. Higher clonality was observed in villitis of unknown etiology placentae than in controls (median around 0.06 versus 0.006, p=0.0025), a finding indicative of clonal expansion.

This clone has a single count. What antigen it recognizes has not been identified. No much larger clone exists at a distance of one base, and base qualities are not known. V drops 1 base and J drops 1 base, leaving 8 bases in between. The CDR3 goes from the cysteine to the phenylalanine over 15 residues. Only CDR3 DNA is held: 45 bases, read in frame from base 1. CDR1 SGHTA and CDR2 FQGNSA were looked up in the germline V gene. TCR-beta CDR3 regions were amplified from genomic DNA with the immunoSEQ v4 bias-controlled multiplex PCR assay, run blinded to group allocation. To estimate the quantities of nucleated cells and T cells in each sample, reference gene primers were added alongside the TCR-beta primers. Sequencing of the libraries was performed on an Illumina MiSeq with a 100-cycle paired-end protocol. Concerning the study's data processing: Diversity and richness were calculated in immunoSEQ Analyzer software, with richness determined by iChao1 and clonality derived from Pielou evenness and Shannon diversity (0-1, with higher values meaning less diverse). CDR3 amino acid sequences with V/J genes were queried against VDJdb for CMV, EBV and influenza A specificities using confidence 3 and substitution 2. The Morisita-Horn index was used to assess how much TCR-beta amino acid clonotypes overlapped between the villitis of unknown etiology, infectious villitis and control repertoires. This is the immuneACCESS table as TCRdb keeps it, with only in-frame sequences that have V and J called. A part of the clones is gone; compared with another copy, unresolved V genes explain less than half, and the rest is unexplained. That table supplies the V and J calls and clone size; D and trimming were determined from the DNA. In all, the sample holds 450 to 550 clones, and around 97% of those were seen once. The top ten constitute roughly 5% of the sample.

Around ten control placentae without villitis were matched to the villitis of unknown etiology cases on the basis of gestational age at delivery. Placentae were collected after delivery and examined grossly and histologically before archival tissue was selected. Five 10-micron scrolls were cut from each FFPE block, and DNA was then isolated using the AllPrep DNA/RNA FFPE Tissue kit. DNA concentration and purity were evaluated by NanoDrop, whereas RNA quality was assessed on a Bioanalyzer. The material sequenced was placental tissue containing maternal and fetal cells. The sequence joins TRBV7-2 to TRBJ1-3, with the identity of the D gene unclear. The source of this sequence is a human donor in good health; the placental T cells may come from both mother and fetus. The DNA sequence follows: TGTGCCAGCAGCTTAGGCCTGGGTTCTGGAAACACCATATATTTT. The resulting protein is CASSLGLGSGNTIYF.